Shown below are 4 T cell receptor beta chains from a single sample sequenced in a study of blood T cell repertoires in COVID-19. Generated by immunoSEQ multiplex PCR, the TCRdb table keeps only in-frame clones and is missing some. The sample contains a few hundred thousand clones, 87% of which appear only once. Sequenced input: PBMCs or T cells enriched from blood (not recorded which). These receptors all come from a woman in her forties or fifties who had recovered from COVID-19.

The gene calls are TRBV28 and TRBJ1-2, with 9 bases identical to TRBD1. Losses at the gene ends were 5 bases for V and 0 bases for J; bases not matched to a gene: 7. Germline V CDR1 and CDR2: MDHEN, SYDVKM. The CDR3 loop spans 16 amino acids. CDR3 amino acids: CASSLDRGRTNYGYTF. The CDR3 region has the DNA TGTGCCAGCAGTCTGGACAGGGGTCGAACTAACTATGGCTACACCTTC.

The chain links TRBV13 to TRBJ1-3; no clear D. The germline gives CDR1 PRHDT, CDR2 FYEKMQ (reference sequence). V lost 3 bases and J 2 bases, leaving 14 bases between the germline ends. This CDR3 is 16 amino acids long. CDR3 DNA sequence: TGTGCCAGCAGCTTCTCACGACATTCTACTGGAAACACCATATATTTT. Protein product: CASSFSRHSTGNTIYF.

V is TRBV3-1 (or the pseudogene TRBV3-2) and J is TRBJ1-1, with D uncertain. Germline V gives CDR1 LGHDT, CDR2 YNNKEL (reference sequence). The V gene lost 1 base and the J gene lost 10 bases, with 16 bases spanning the gap. CDR3 length equals 14 residues. In DNA form, the CDR3 reads TGTGCCAGCAGCCAAGCATCCGGGGTCCTTGCAGCTTTCTTT. Its translation is CASSQASGVLAAFF.

The chain is built from TRBV2 and TRBJ1-5; 10 bases are a match to TRBD1. The germline CDR1 and CDR2 sequences are SNHLY and FYNNEI. This CDR3 spans 15 amino acids. J gave up 7 bases and V 5 bases, and 8 bases lay outside the gene matches. CDR3 sequence: CASSPDRGRGQPQHF. The CDR3 coding sequence is TGTGCCAGCAGTCCGGACAGGGGGAGGGGGCAGCCCCAGCATTTT.